This TCR beta chain was found in a study of T cells expressing NK-cell markers. Study context: Sorted CD3+CD56-NKG2C+, CD3+CD56+NKG2C- and CD3+CD56+NKG2C+ T cells were the source of the TCR beta repertoires.

Germline-derived CDR1 and CDR2 are ENHRY and SYGVKD. The CDR3 has 15 amino acids. Comments on this clonotype: Its antigen is not known.

5'RACE template switching with UMIs produced the TCR beta cDNA. TCRdb re-called the 5' RACE reads; one entry per CDR3 protein, DNA not given. The repertoire shows approximately 420,000 distinct CDR3 sequences; the top ten hold around 10%. General study points: Six donors had dominant NKG2C+ clonotypes that comprised roughly 1.0-7.5% of their CD8+ T cells.

Sequencing was done on a sample of blood T cells: a sorted CD56 or NKG2C T cell subset, CD4+ or CD8+ T cells, or bulk PBMC T cells (not recorded which). The source of this sequence is a woman aged 50 to 65 in good health. This rearrangement joins TRBV10-3 to TRBJ2-3; the TCRdb call, TRBD1, lacks DNA for checking. The CDR3 reads CAIRGPGGSTDTQYF.